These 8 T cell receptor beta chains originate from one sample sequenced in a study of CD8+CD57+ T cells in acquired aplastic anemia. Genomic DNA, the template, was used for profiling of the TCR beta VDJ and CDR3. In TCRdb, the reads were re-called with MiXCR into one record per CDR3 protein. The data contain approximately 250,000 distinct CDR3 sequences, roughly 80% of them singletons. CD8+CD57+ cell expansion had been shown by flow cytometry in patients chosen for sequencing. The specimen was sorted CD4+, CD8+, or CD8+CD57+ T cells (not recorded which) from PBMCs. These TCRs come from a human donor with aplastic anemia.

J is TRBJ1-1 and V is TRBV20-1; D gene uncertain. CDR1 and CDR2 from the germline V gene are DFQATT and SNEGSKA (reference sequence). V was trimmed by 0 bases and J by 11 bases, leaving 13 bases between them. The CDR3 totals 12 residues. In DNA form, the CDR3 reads TGCAGTGCTAGAGATGAGGGCCCGGACGCTTTCTTT. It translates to CSARDEGPDAFF.

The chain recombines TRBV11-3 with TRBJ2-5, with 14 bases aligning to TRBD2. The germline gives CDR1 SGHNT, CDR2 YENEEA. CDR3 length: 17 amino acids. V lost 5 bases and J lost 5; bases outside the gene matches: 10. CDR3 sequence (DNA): TGTGCCAGCAGCCTTCATCTGACTAGCGGGAGGGATGAGACCCAGTACTTC. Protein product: CASSLHLTSGRDETQYF.

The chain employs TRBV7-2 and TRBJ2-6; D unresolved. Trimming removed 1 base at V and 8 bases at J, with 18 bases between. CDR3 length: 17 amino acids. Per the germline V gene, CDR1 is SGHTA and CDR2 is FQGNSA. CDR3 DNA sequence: TGTGCCAGCAGCTTAGGGAGAGTCCCCTCTAGGCCCAACGTCCTGACTTTC. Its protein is CASSLGRVPSRPNVLTF. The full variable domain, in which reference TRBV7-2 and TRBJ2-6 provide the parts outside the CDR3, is GAGVSQSPSNKVTEKGKDVELRCDPISGHTALYWYRQSLGQGLEFLIYFQGNSAPDKSGLPSDRFSAERTGGSVSTLTIQRTQQEDSAVYLCASSLGRVPSRPNVLTFGAGSRLTVL.

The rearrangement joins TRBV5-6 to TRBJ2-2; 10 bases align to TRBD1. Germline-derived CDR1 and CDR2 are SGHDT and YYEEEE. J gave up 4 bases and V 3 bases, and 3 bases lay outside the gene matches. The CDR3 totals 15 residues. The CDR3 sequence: CASSSRDRGTGELFF. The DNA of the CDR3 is TGTGCCAGCAGCTCCCGGGACAGGGGCACCGGGGAGCTGTTTTTT.

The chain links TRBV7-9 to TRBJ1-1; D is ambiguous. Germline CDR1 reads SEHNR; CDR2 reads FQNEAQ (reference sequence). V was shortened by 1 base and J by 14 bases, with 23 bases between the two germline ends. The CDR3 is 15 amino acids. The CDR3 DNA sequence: TGTGCCAGCAGCTTAGAACTGAGAGGGAGGAGTGAAGAGTTCTTT. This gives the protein CASSLELRGRSEEFF.

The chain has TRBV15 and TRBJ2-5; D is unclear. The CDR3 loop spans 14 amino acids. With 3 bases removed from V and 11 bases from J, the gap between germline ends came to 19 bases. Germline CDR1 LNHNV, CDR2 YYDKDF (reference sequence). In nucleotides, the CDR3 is TGTGCCACCAGCAGCCGGGCCCGCGCCTACAAGCAGTACTTC. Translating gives CATSSRARAYKQYF. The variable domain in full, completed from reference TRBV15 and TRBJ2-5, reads DAMVIQNPRYQVTQFGKPVTLSCSQTLNHNVMYWYQQKSSQAPKLLFHYYDKDFNNEADTPDNFQSRRPNTSFCFLDIRSPGLGDTAMYLCATSSRARAYKQYFGPGTRLLVL.

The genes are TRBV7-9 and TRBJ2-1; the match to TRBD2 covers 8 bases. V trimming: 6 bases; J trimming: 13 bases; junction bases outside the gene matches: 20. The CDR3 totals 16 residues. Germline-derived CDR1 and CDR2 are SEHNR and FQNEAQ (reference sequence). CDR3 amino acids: CASRRGAGTGEQDQFF. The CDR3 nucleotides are TGTGCCAGCAGGCGGGGGGCGGGCACCGGGGAGCAGGATCAGTTCTTC.

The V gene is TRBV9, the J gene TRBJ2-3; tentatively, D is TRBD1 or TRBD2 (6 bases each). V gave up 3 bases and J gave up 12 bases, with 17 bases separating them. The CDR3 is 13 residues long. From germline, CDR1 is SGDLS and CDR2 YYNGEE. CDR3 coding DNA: TGTGCCAGCAGCGACGGGGGCTCGGGAAATCAGTATTTT. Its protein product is CASSDGGSGNQYF. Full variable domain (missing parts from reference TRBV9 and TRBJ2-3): DSGVTQTPKHLITATGQRVTLRCSPRSGDLSVYWYQQSLDQGLQFLIQYYNGEERAKGNILERFSAQQFPDLHSELNLSSLELGDSALYFCASSDGGSGNQYFGPGTRLTVL.